Presented here are 25 T cell receptor beta chains from one specimen sequenced in a study of cytomegalovirus exposure and HLA in healthy donors. TCRdb keeps only in-frame clones here, not all; method: immunoSEQ multiplex PCR. In the table there are 100,000 to 150,000 clones, around 94% of which are singletons. The specimen was PBMCs. The receptors here all came from a woman between 18 and 29 years old in good health and CMV-seronegative.

The chain couples TRBV4-1 to TRBJ2-7; possibly TRBD2 for D (6 bases). Germline lookup yields CDR1 MGHRA and CDR2 YSYEKL. This CDR3 comprises 12 residues. V was cut by 3 bases and J by 3 bases, with 6 bases left in between. CDR3 sequence reads: CASSQTSYEQYF. The CDR3 coding sequence is TGCGCCAGCAGCCAGACTAGCTACGAGCAGTACTTC.

V is TRBV6-5 and J is TRBJ2-1; tentative D call: TRBD1 (6 bases). This CDR3 has 14 amino acids. Germline V gene lookup returns CDR1 MNHEY and CDR2 SVGAGI. Trimming took off 2 bases at V and 5 bases at J, with 10 bases between the two ends. CDR3 nucleotide sequence: TGTGCCAGCAGTTACGGGGGCAGGAACAATGAGCAGTTCTTC. Residues: CASSYGGRNNEQFF.

This clone has only one observation. This chain joins TRBV5-5 and TRBJ2-2, with TRBD1 identical over 9 bases. Trimming took 4 bases from V and 4 from J; bases not matched to a gene: 11. Looked up from germline, CDR1 is SGHKS and CDR2 is YYEKEE (reference sequence). This CDR3 comprises 17 residues. The CDR3 DNA reads TGTGCCAGCAGCCCTGTACCGGGACAGGGAGCCACCGGGGAGCTGTTTTTT. This translates into CASSPVPGQGATGELFF.

The V call is TRBV27, the J call TRBJ1-2; maybe TRBD1 (5 bases). Deletions cut 1 base from V and 2 bases from J, with 8 bases between. CDR1 MNHEY and CDR2 SMNVEV come from the germline V gene (reference sequence). The CDR3 runs to 14 residues. For the CDR3, the DNA is TGTGCCAGCAGTTTATGGGCAGGGAACTATGGCTACACCTTC. Protein product: CASSLWAGNYGYTF.

This clone is judged medium-sized. The chain couples TRBV4-2 to TRBJ2-2; D remains ambiguous. The CDR3 totals 15 residues. Germline V CDR1 and CDR2: LGHNA, YNFKEQ. V was trimmed by 0 bases and J by 4 bases, leaving 9 bases between them. This chain's CDR3 is CASSQDESSTGELFF. In DNA, the CDR3 is TGTGCCAGCAGCCAAGATGAGTCATCCACCGGGGAGCTGTTTTTT.

This chain links TRBV29-1 with TRBJ1-2; D remains ambiguous. CDR1 and CDR2 from the germline V gene are SQVTM and ANQGSEA. Trimming removed 6 bases from V and 2 bases from J, with 16 bases in between. This CDR3 comprises 14 residues. The CDR3 reads CSVTSTTGNYGYTF. CDR3 bases: TGCAGCGTAACCAGTACGACGGGGAACTATGGCTACACCTTC. Full variable domain (missing parts from reference TRBV29-1 and TRBJ1-2): SAVISQKPSRDICQRGTSLTIQCQVDSQVTMMFWYRQQPGQSLTLIATANQGSEATYESGFVIDKFPISRPNLTFSTLTVSNMSPEDSSIYLCSVTSTTGNYGYTFGSGTRLTVV.

The rearrangement uses TRBV19 and TRBJ1-2, with a weak D call TRBD1 (6 bases). V lost 5 bases and J 1 base, leaving 11 bases between the germline ends. The CDR3 runs 14 residues. In germline, CDR1 is LNHDA, CDR2 SQIVND (reference sequence). Written as DNA, the CDR3 is TGTGCCAGTAGTCGGACAGCATATAACTATGGCTACACCTTC. Protein: CASSRTAYNYGYTF.

This chain uses TRBV5-1 with TRBJ1-1; no firm D call. This CDR3 comprises 14 residues. Germline V gene data show CDR1 as SGHRS and CDR2 as YFSETQ. Trimming removed 1 base at V and 1 base at J, with 8 bases between. The CDR3: CASSLREANTEAFF. CDR3 coding DNA: TGCGCCAGCAGCTTGAGAGAGGCGAACACTGAAGCTTTCTTT.

V is TRBV7-7 and J is TRBJ1-1; a weak D match, TRBD1 (5 bases). Deletions cut 5 bases from V and 4 bases from J, with 11 bases between. The CDR3 consists of 13 residues. CDR1 SSHAT and CDR2 FNYEAQ come from the germline V gene (reference sequence). This CDR3 is CASSLTGGTEAFF. CDR3 bases: TGTGCCAGCAGCCTGACGGGGGGCACTGAAGCTTTCTTT.

The rearrangement uses TRBV15 and TRBJ1-1; D is unclear. CDR3 length: 13 amino acids. V dropped 5 bases and J dropped 1 base, with 8 bases sitting between them. CDR1 and CDR2 (germline): LNHNV, YYDKDF (reference sequence). Here the CDR3 reads CATSHRQNTEAFF. CDR3 coding DNA: TGTGCCACCAGCCACCGACAGAACACTGAAGCTTTCTTT.

The rearrangement uses TRBV5-1 and TRBJ2-7, with 7 bases that match TRBD1. Germline V lookup: CDR1 SGHRS, CDR2 YFSETQ. The CDR3 has 13 residues. The J segment lost 4 bases and the V segment lost 2 bases, leaving 3 bases of the junction unmatched. The CDR3 DNA is TGCGCCAGCAGCTTAAGACAGGGTTACGAGCAGTACTTC. This encodes CASSLRQGYEQYF.

CDR3 in amino acids: CASSPRSGLDTQYF. The CDR3 region has the DNA TGTGCCAGCAGCCCGCGGTCCGGATTGGATACGCAGTATTTT. The chain is built from TRBV28 and TRBJ2-3; D is unclear. The CDR3 sequence is 14 residues long. The germline CDR1 and CDR2 sequences are MDHEN and SYDVKM. V dropped 6 bases and J dropped 6 bases, with 16 bases sitting between them.

The chain combines TRBV7-9 with TRBJ2-1; D is perhaps TRBD2 (9 bases). Germline values: CDR1 SEHNR, CDR2 FQNEAQ (reference sequence). Trimming cost V 8 bases and J 3 bases, with 17 bases left between them. The CDR3 extends over 15 amino acids. In DNA, the CDR3 is TGTGCCAGCCAGGGGGCGCGGGGGGGCTACAATGAGCAGTTCTTC. Translating it yields CASQGARGGYNEQFF.

This clone was observed a single time. This CDR3 reads CASSQESYEQYF. The CDR3 bases are TGTGCCAGCAGCCAAGAGTCGTACGAGCAGTACTTC. The chain uses TRBV14 and TRBJ2-7; D is unclear. This CDR3 is built from 12 residues. CDR1 is SGHDN and CDR2 is FVKESK in the germline V gene. The germline V and J ends were trimmed by 0 bases and 4 bases, with 4 bases remaining between them. Using reference TRBV14 and TRBJ2-7 for the parts outside the CDR3, the full variable domain is EAGVTQFPSHSVIEKGQTVTLRCDPISGHDNLYWYRRVMGKEIKFLLHFVKESKQDESGMPNNRFLAERTGGTYSTLKVQPAELEDSGVYFCASSQESYEQYFGPGTRLTVT.

The chain couples TRBV18 to TRBJ1-3, with 7 positions matching TRBD1. Germline loops: CDR1 KGHSH, CDR2 LQKENI. Germline trimming cut 3 bases from V and 4 bases from J; bases unmatched to any gene: 9. The length of the CDR3 is 16 residues. CDR3 in DNA: TGTGCCAGCTCACCCTTCGACAGGGACTTAGGAAACACCATATATTTT. Residues: CASSPFDRDLGNTIYF.

The CDR3 sequence: CASSYRAGEGEQYF. As DNA, the CDR3 is TGTGCCAGCAGCTACCGAGCGGGAGAGGGCGAGCAGTACTTC. The V gene is TRBV7-3, the J gene TRBJ2-7; 8 bases are a match to TRBD2. This CDR3 spans 14 amino acids. Looked up from germline, CDR1 is SGHTA and CDR2 is FQGTGA. After removal of 4 bases from V and 6 bases from J, the junction contained 8 bases not matched to a gene.

The chain has TRBV20-1 and TRBJ2-7; the match to TRBD2 covers 8 bases. The germline CDR1 and CDR2 sequences are DFQATT and SNEGSKA (reference sequence). V shed 6 bases and J 5 bases; nucleotides not matched to a gene: 3. CDR3 length equals 11 residues. CDR3 nucleotides: TGCAGTGCCGGGAGGGGTGACGAGCAGTACTTC. This codes for CSAGRGDEQYF.

The chain couples TRBV10-3 to TRBJ2-5, with D tentatively TRBD1 (6 bases). Trimming cost V 4 bases and J 3 bases, with 9 bases left between them. Germline CDR1 and CDR2: ENHRY and SYGVKD. CDR3 length: 13 residues. The CDR3 sequence is CAISATGKETQYF. CDR3 DNA sequence: TGTGCCATCAGTGCTACAGGGAAAGAGACCCAGTACTTC.

V usage is TRBV10-1 and J usage is TRBJ2-3; perhaps TRBD2 as D (7 bases). Germline V gene sequence: CDR1 WNHNN, CDR2 SYGVQD (reference sequence). This CDR3 has 13 amino acids. V was shortened by 8 bases and J by 2 bases, with 11 bases between the two germline ends. The CDR3 sequence is CASSGGPTDTQYF. The DNA for the CDR3 is TGCGCCAGCTCGGGGGGCCCCACAGATACGCAGTATTTT.

The genes are TRBV9 and TRBJ1-1; no clear D. Trimming removed 0 bases from V and 7 bases from J, with 16 bases in between. The CDR3 consists of 15 residues. Germline lookup yields CDR1 SGDLS and CDR2 YYNGEE. CDR3 bases: TGTGCCAGCAGCGTAGGTTTGGCCCTGGGAGGTGAAGCTTTCTTT. Translated: CASSVGLALGGEAFF.

V and J are TRBV2 and TRBJ2-7; D is possibly TRBD1 (5 bases). Germline V CDR1 and CDR2: SNHLY, FYNNEI. V gave up 7 bases and J gave up 2 bases, with 9 bases separating them. The CDR3 sequence is 12 residues long. The CDR3 spells CASTKGTYEQYF. The CDR3 bases are TGTGCCAGCACTAAGGGGACCTACGAGCAGTACTTC.

The V call is TRBV5-1, the J call TRBJ2-1; D is possibly TRBD2 (6 bases). V was clipped by 6 bases and J by 4 bases, with 20 bases between them. The CDR3 sequence is 16 residues long. Germline loops: CDR1 SGHRS, CDR2 YFSETQ. In DNA, the CDR3 is TGCGCCAGCAAACTTCAAACTAGCACCTTATACAATGAGCAGTTCTTC. Translating it yields CASKLQTSTLYNEQFF. The whole variable domain, filled in from reference TRBV5-1 and TRBJ2-1, reads KAGVTQTPRYLIKTRGQQVTLSCSPISGHRSVSWYQQTPGQGLQFLFEYFSETQRNKGNFPGRFSGRQFSNSRSEMNVSTLELGDSALYLCASKLQTSTLYNEQFFGPGTRLTVL.

The V call is TRBV7-6, the J call TRBJ2-7; 9 bases match TRBD2. This CDR3 has 15 amino acids. The V segment lost 2 bases and the J segment 3 bases; nucleotides outside the gene matches: 5. Germline V gives CDR1 SGHVS, CDR2 FNYEAQ. CDR3 region: CASSLLLAGNYEQYF. The CDR3 DNA sequence: TGTGCCAGCAGCTTACTCCTAGCGGGGAACTACGAGCAGTACTTC.

This clone was found once. The chain couples TRBV7-8 to TRBJ1-1; D possibly corresponds to TRBD1 (5 bases). CDR3 size: 15 residues. Germline CDR1 and CDR2: SGHVS and FQNEAQ. The V end was cut by 2 bases, the J end by 7 bases, with 17 bases between. CDR3 bases: TGTGCCAGCAGCTTAATGGCTTCGGGGGGAAGTGAAGCTTTCTTT. Protein: CASSLMASGGSEAFF. The entire variable domain, with the rest obtained from reference TRBV7-8 and TRBJ1-1, is as follows: GAGVSQSPRYKVAKRGQDVALRCDPISGHVSLFWYQQALGQGPEFLTYFQNEAQLDKSGLPSDRFFAERPEGSVSTLKIQRTQQEDSAVYLCASSLMASGGSEAFFGQGTRLTVV.

Many counts were recorded for this clone. CDR3 DNA sequence: TGCAGCGTTGATGTAGGGACAGGGGGCGCTGGGAATGAAAAACTGTTTTTT. Translating it yields CSVDVGTGGAGNEKLFF. The rearrangement joins TRBV29-1 to TRBJ1-4; 12 nucleotides agree with TRBD1. V lost 3 bases and J lost 5; bases outside the gene matches: 10. CDR1 is SQVTM, CDR2 ANQGSEA, per germline. The CDR3 contains 17 residues.